The 18 T cell receptor beta chains presented below share a single source sample, sequenced in a study of CD8+CD57+ T cells in acquired aplastic anemia. The template for TCR beta VDJ and CDR3 sequence profiling was genomic DNA. Each CDR3 protein is one row after TCRdb ran MiXCR on the reads. This sample has roughly 64,000 distinct CDR3 sequences; about 54% occur once, and the top ten carry 2.5%. Sequenced input: sorted CD4+, CD8+, or CD8+CD57+ T cells (not recorded which) from PBMCs. These receptors all stem from a human donor in good health, serving as a control.

Points on this clonotype: At one end the junction does not follow the germline gene, possibly because of a read error. The chain links TRBV25-1 to TRBJ2-7, with a tentative D call TRBD2 (6 bases). The CDR3 runs 14 residues. Germline CDR1 MGHDK, CDR2 SYGVNS. CDR3 amino acids: CASSLRDGTYEQYF. Written as DNA, the CDR3 is TGCGCCAGCAGCCTGCGGGACGGGACCTACGAGCAGTACTTC.

The V call is TRBV24-1, the J call TRBJ2-3, with a tentative D call TRBD1 (5 bases). The germline V gene has CDR1 KGHDR and CDR2 SFDVKD. Trimming left V 4 bases short and J 2 bases short, with 9 bases between. The CDR3 sequence is 14 residues long. In nucleotides, the CDR3 is TGTGCCACCAGTGAGTTAGGGGACACAGATACGCAGTATTTT. This translates into CATSELGDTDTQYF.

This sequence joins TRBV11-1 and TRBJ2-1; TRBD2 agrees at 8 bases. The CDR3 is 15 amino acids. V gave up 3 bases and J gave up 8 bases; unmatched junction bases: 9. The germline gives CDR1 SGHAT, CDR2 FQDESV (reference sequence). The CDR3 loop is CASSLTSAGWYEQFF. In nucleotides, the CDR3 is TGTGCCAGCAGCTTGACTAGCGCGGGATGGTATGAGCAGTTCTTC.

This clonotype was observed many times. CDR3 sequence reads: CASSLRTGRNYEQYF. The CDR3 coding sequence is TGTGCCAGCAGTTTAAGGACAGGGAGGAACTACGAGCAGTACTTC. The chain carries TRBV28 and TRBJ2-7, with 8 bases matching TRBD1. In germline, CDR1 is MDHEN, CDR2 SYDVKM. Trimming cost V 2 bases and J 3 bases; bases outside gene matches: 6. This CDR3 has 15 residues.

The CDR3 is CASSEGRGEQFF. In nucleotides, the CDR3 is TGCGCCAGCAGTGAAGGACGAGGTGAGCAGTTCTTC. The chain recombines TRBV10-1 with TRBJ2-1; D unresolved. V was clipped by 3 bases and J by 9 bases, with 9 bases between them. CDR1 and CDR2 (germline): WNHNN, SYGVQD (reference sequence). This CDR3 has 12 residues.

In the case of this clonotype: One junction end does not reproduce the germline sequence, and a read error may be involved. The gene calls are TRBV7-9 and TRBJ2-7; 7 nucleotides match TRBD2. CDR3 length: 13 amino acids. Germline assignment: CDR1 SEHNR and CDR2 FQNEAQ (reference sequence). The DNA for the CDR3 is TGCGCCAGCACTCAGAGCGGGGCTTACGAGCAGTACTTC. The encoded protein is CASTQSGAYEQYF.

The CDR3 nucleotides read TGTGCCAGCAGCTCCTCCGGGCGGTCACCCCTCCACTTT. Translation gives CASSSSGRSPLHF. V usage is TRBV7-6 and J usage is TRBJ1-6; D unresolved. Germline V gene sequence: CDR1 SGHVS, CDR2 FNYEAQ. The CDR3 is 13 residues long. Trimming shortened V by 4 bases and J by 10 bases, and 11 bases separated the two germline ends.

In its sample, this clonotype was seen many times. This sequence joins TRBV28 and TRBJ2-7; no clear D gene. There are 13 residues in the CDR3. Germline V gene data show CDR1 as MDHEN and CDR2 as SYDVKM. Trimming pared 4 bases from V and 3 bases from J, leaving 10 bases between. CDR3 amino acids: CASSSSYGYEQYF. CDR3 nucleotides: TGTGCCAGCAGTTCCTCTTACGGCTACGAGCAGTACTTC.

The chain is built from TRBV29-1 and TRBJ2-6, with 10 positions matching TRBD2. Germline loops: CDR1 SQVTM, CDR2 ANQGSEA. V dropped 6 bases and J dropped 0; count of bases not matched to a gene: 5. The CDR3 loop spans 16 amino acids. The CDR3, as DNA: TGCAGCGTCGTGACTAGCGGGTCCTCTGGGGCCAACGTCCTGACTTTC. Translated, it gives CSVVTSGSSGANVLTF.

The rearrangement links TRBV20-1 to TRBJ2-3, with TRBD2 as a possible D gene (7 bases). Trimming pared 6 bases from V and 5 bases from J, leaving 15 bases between. This CDR3 region has 13 residues. The V gene's germline CDR1 is DFQATT and CDR2 SNEGSKA (reference sequence). The CDR3 region is CSAYRGARDTQYF. The CDR3 DNA follows: TGCAGTGCCTACCGGGGGGCGAGAGATACGCAGTATTTT.

Worth noting for this clonotype: One junction end disagrees with the germline gene, perhaps due to a read error. The chain couples TRBV7-7 to TRBJ1-5; D call uncertain. The CDR3 is made up of 13 amino acids. CDR1 is SSHAT, CDR2 FNYEAQ, per germline (reference sequence). CDR3 loop: CASSLAVNQPQHF. DNA of the CDR3: TGTGCTAGCAGCTTAGCGGTCAATCAGCCCCAGCATTTT.

On this clonotype: A much larger clone differs from this one at a single base, so this may be a read error. The V and J genes are TRBV24-1 and TRBJ2-2; D is perhaps TRBD1 (5 bases). Germline CDR1 and CDR2: KGHDR and SFDVKD. V gave up 6 bases and J gave up 3 bases, with 7 bases separating them. This CDR3 region has 13 residues. The CDR3 DNA follows: TGTGCCACCAGTTACAGGCACACCGGGGAGCTGTTTTTT. It specifies CATSYRHTGELFF.

V and J are TRBV2 and TRBJ1-5, with 7 positions matching TRBD1. The CDR3 extends over 16 amino acids. Germline trimming cut 3 bases from V and 1 base from J; bases unmatched to any gene: 6. Germline lookup yields CDR1 SNHLY and CDR2 FYNNEI. The CDR3 region is CASSEAGQQSNQPQHF. DNA of the CDR3: TGTGCCAGCAGTGAGGCGGGACAGCAAAGCAATCAGCCCCAGCATTTT.

This clonotype appeared many times. This sequence joins TRBV7-6 and TRBJ2-2; no reliable D call. The germline V and J ends were trimmed by 6 bases and 0 bases, with 14 bases remaining between them. Germline V gene data show CDR1 as SGHVS and CDR2 as FNYEAQ. The CDR3 is 16 residues long. The CDR3 sequence: CASSPNPAANTGELFF. In DNA form, the CDR3 reads TGTGCCAGCAGTCCTAACCCGGCTGCGAACACCGGGGAGCTGTTTTTT. The full variable domain, with the rest looked up from reference TRBV7-6 and TRBJ2-2, is GAGVSQSPRYKVTKRGQDVALRCDPISGHVSLYWYRQALGQGPEFLTYFNYEAQQDKSGLPNDRFSAERPEGSISTLTIQRTEQRDSAMYRCASSPNPAANTGELFFGEGSRLTVL.

This chain uses TRBV19 with TRBJ2-1; no firm D call. Germline V gene data show CDR1 as LNHDA and CDR2 as SQIVND (reference sequence). Deletions cut 0 bases from V and 8 bases from J, with 5 bases between. CDR3 length: 12 residues. In DNA, the CDR3 is TGTGCCAGTAGTATAGATCCCCATGAGCAGTTCTTC. This codes for CASSIDPHEQFF.

Judged by abundance, this clonotype is medium-sized. V and J are TRBV7-8 and TRBJ1-1; D not resolved. CDR1 is SGHVS, CDR2 FQNEAQ, per germline. V lost 0 bases and J 1 base, leaving 3 bases between the germline ends. The CDR3 is 13 amino acids. For the CDR3, the DNA is TGTGCCAGCAGCTTAGCGGGGAACACTGAAGCTTTCTTT. Translated: CASSLAGNTEAFF.

This clonotype showed up many times. This sequence joins TRBV19 and TRBJ2-1, with TRBD1 matching over 11 bases. Germline V gene lookup returns CDR1 LNHDA and CDR2 SQIVND (reference sequence). The CDR3 is 15 amino acids. V dropped 2 bases and J dropped 6; count of bases not matched to a gene: 3. CDR3 sequence: CASSIRGTGGNEQFF. The CDR3 region has the DNA TGTGCCAGTAGTATAAGGGGGACAGGGGGCAATGAGCAGTTCTTC.

This clonotype showed up many times. The rearrangement joins TRBV20-1 to TRBJ1-1; maybe TRBD1 (6 bases). V lost 2 bases and J lost 4, with 11 bases in between. This CDR3 has 13 amino acids. Germline V gene sequence: CDR1 DFQATT, CDR2 SNEGSKA (reference sequence). The DNA of the CDR3 is TGCAGTGCTAGAACCGGGGGGCGCACTGAAGCTTTCTTT. Encoded protein: CSARTGGRTEAFF.